This T cell receptor (beta chain) was identified during a study of fetal regulatory T cell absence and autoimmunity. Study results and limitations: The oligoclonal enrichment was interpreted as supporting antigen-driven pancreatic autoimmunity before birth in IPEX syndrome.

Here immunoSEQ multiplex PCR was the method, and the copy in TCRdb shows in-frame clones only, minus some. The data hold 95,000 to 100,000 clones, with more than 70% observed a single time. Germline V gene data show CDR1 as SGHRS and CDR2 as YFSETQ. The CDR3 covers 14 residues. Trimming cost V 3 bases and J 4 bases, with 11 bases left between them. For this clone: Its target is not known.

This sequence originates from a male donor with IPEX syndrome. J is TRBJ1-5 and V is TRBV5-1; D is ambiguous. The sample consisted of pancreas tissue. The CDR3 nucleotides read TGCGCCAGCAGCTCCGGGGTCCTAAATCAGCCCCAGCATTTT. It yields the protein CASSSGVLNQPQHF.